This T cell receptor beta chain emerged from a study of cytomegalovirus exposure and HLA in healthy donors (dated by TCRdb to 2017 to 2019). Looking at the study overall: In an earlier analysis of several hundred of the donors, around 300 Gb of sequence data and some 120 million unique TCR beta sequences from about 179 million T cells were reported. An early release that covered some 630 HLA-typed donors contained approximately 300 gigabases of sequencing data and roughly 84 million unique TCR sequences. Of the approximately 400 genotyped donors, 65% to 90% fell in the genetic ancestry cluster associated with self-reported Caucasian donors. The aim of the study was to test whether cataloging public T cell receptors could identify signatures of past pathogen exposure. Using immunosequencing, the study profiled T cell repertoires from roughly 650 subjects and related those repertoires to cytomegalovirus serostatus. Along with the roughly 610-subject first cohort, a separate validation cohort of around 110 different subjects was used. The study combined high-throughput TCR immunosequencing, statistical association of individual TCRs with disease status, and machine learning to predict cytomegalovirus infection status. A later analysis re-analyzed previously published TCR beta repertoires from 650 to 800 donors and added high-resolution HLA genotyping to study TCR occurrence patterns. The later analysis used no new phenotypic data to find candidate immune exposures, relying instead on TCR beta sequences and their occurrence across donors. An earlier analysis of 587 of the donors used high-throughput TCR beta sequencing to judge whether each TCR beta V gene segment behaved as functional or pseudogenic. Donor age, sex, ethnicity and CMV serostatus were compiled alongside the repertoire data. A later genetic analysis used genome-wide SNP genotypes for about 55% of the 666 donors, treating that subset as a discovery cohort. All discovery cohort repertoires had been generated on a single sequencing platform. HLA typing covered class I and class II loci at four-digit resolution. Typing coverage differed by locus: A, B, C, DRB1 and DQB1 were typed in about 629-630 donors, DQA1 in around 500, DPA1 in 600 to 610, and DPB1 in approximately 450. Four to six DR-DQ haplotypes were handled as single units for association and clustering, since linkage in the cohort was strong. Among around 400 genotyped donors of the cohort, an average of approximately 240,000 unique TCR beta nucleotide sequences was sequenced per donor, of which about 19% were non-productive. The investigation overall reported the following: While some public TCRs were present in many individuals, most TCR sequences turned up only very rarely across donors. A further reported finding was that TCR beta sequences accurately predicted the HLA-A and HLA-B alleles for most subjects in the first cohort. Compared with equally common non-associated chains, HLA-associated TCR beta chains in a later analysis were more clonally expanded and had lower generation probabilities. A group of highly shared sequence variants was considered likely to be a technical artifact of the sequencing pipeline. About 17 rarely observed V segments, including chromosome 9 orphons, were excluded from the earlier analysis of about 600 of the donors because counts were too low. CMV serostatus was the only immune exposure information available for the cohort. An association between a missense DCLRE1C variant and V-gene and J-gene trimming of TCR beta chains was found in a later genetic analysis and replicated in an independent cohort. Compared with the roughly 670-donor mean, donors in an Asian-associated ancestry cluster had fewer N-insertions in productive TCRs, according to a later genetic analysis. Some IMGT-functional V segments, including TRBV6-2 and TRBV6-3, could not be distinguished by the 87-base-pair reads and were therefore excluded. According to the authors, the approach could potentially be generalized to other disease states and immunological phenotypes. A few of the identified cytomegalovirus-associated TCR beta chains were confirmed in vitro to be specific for cytomegalovirus antigens. According to a later analysis, parvovirus B19, influenza, CMV and Epstein-Barr virus appeared linked to several top co-occurrence clusters. The classifier was reported to diagnose cytomegalovirus status with high specificity and sensitivity in both the original and validation cohorts. A later analysis associated 16,951 TCR beta sequences with specific HLA alleles at a false discovery rate of 0.05. In an earlier analysis of approximately 590 of the donors, most TCR beta V segments appeared in productive rearrangements about 90% or about 30% of the time, broadly matching IMGT annotations. According to a later analysis, TCR association rates differed among HLA loci, with DRB1 alleles showing the most associated TCRs and HLA-C alleles showing the fewest. HLA typing was unavailable for some donors at each locus, so association tests used only the typed subset. This cohort had only TCR beta chains sequenced, and the lack of alpha or paired-chain data limited which features could be detected. When HLA alleles, especially DR and DQ, strongly co-occurred, TCR associations were difficult to assign to individual alleles. Correlated functional status among segregating V segments might reflect linkage disequilibrium, but an unknown experimental factor could not be ruled out. Sequencing depth was assumed to be roughly uniform across donors in the presence/absence analyses, though that assumption may not hold. A total of 164 TCR beta chains were listed by the study as associated with cytomegalovirus. In a later analysis, most CMV-associated TCR beta chains were found to appear HLA-restricted, with HLA associations seemingly driven largely by CMV exposure.

The cohort comprised fewer than 750 healthy bone marrow donors. At the time of sampling, all cohort members were nominally healthy, though unrecorded immune exposures were likely present. The donor was CMV seropositive and belonged to the group of 250 to 300 seropositive cohort members. A peripheral blood sample was provided by each donor, and peripheral blood mononuclear cells were used for TCR beta sequencing. The Qiagen DNeasy Blood Extraction Kit was used to extract genomic DNA from the blood cell samples. Library preparation employed the immunoSEQ multiplex PCR assay. A mixture of 60 forward primers for TCR Vbeta segments and 13 reverse primers for TCR Jbeta segments was used in the multiplex PCR. Amplification of the CDR3 region of rearranged TCR beta genes was performed with a multiplex PCR assay on genomic DNA. Amplified TCR beta libraries were sequenced as 87-base-pair reads on the Illumina HiSeq System. As for the authors' bioinformatics: Across the roughly 700 repertoires, a later analysis counted 60 million to 90 million unique TCR beta chains, about 10 million of which were shared by at least two donors. Raw reads were error-corrected and collapsed into unique sequences by a nearest-neighbor algorithm in which closely related sequences were merged to remove PCR and sequencing errors. To assign V, D and J gene segments, CDR3 sequences were aligned to IMGT reference sequences. For a sequence to be retained, a match of at least six nucleotides was required to both a V gene segment and a J gene segment. Rearrangements were called productive when the CDR3 lacked stop codons and stayed in frame with V and J; all others were non-productive. CDR3 was defined by IMGT convention, running from the second conserved V-encoded cysteine to the conserved J-encoded phenylalanine. The earlier analysis of about 610 of the donors excluded sequences that lacked an unambiguous match to a single V gene segment. In an earlier analysis of a few hundred of the donors, a V segment was called functional when productive rearrangements were above 56.7%, and segregating when the standard deviation between donors exceeded 5%. A statistical classification framework was built for diagnosing cytomegalovirus status from the catalog of TCR beta chain sequences. In a later analysis, TCR nucleotide sequences were compared against IMGT/GENE-DB human TR gene sequences so that V and J genes could be assigned. In a later analysis, CDR3 sequences and most-parsimonious VDJ recombination scenarios were assigned using the TCRdist pipeline. In a later analysis, each TCR beta chain was defined by its CDR3 amino acid sequence together with its V-gene family, and reads without a unique V-gene family were excluded. In a later analysis, 450 to 600 highly shared, low-generation-probability nucleotide sequences were removed to address suspected cross-contamination and a sequencing artifact. In a later analysis, a clonal expansion index for each public chain was calculated from normalized within-repertoire ranks of inferred template counts. In a later analysis, generation probabilities were computed with a VDJ recombination model fitted to out-of-frame rearrangements, and the resulting probabilities were checked against IGoR. In a later analysis, TCR-TCR, TCR-HLA and TCR-CMV co-occurrence was scored with hypergeometric tests, and a repertoire-size bias correction was applied to TCR pairs. False discovery rates were estimated in a later analysis by permuting HLA or CMV assignments 20 times. In a later analysis, co-occurring TCRs were grouped with DBSCAN, and TCRdist sequence similarity was added when clustering was performed within HLA-allele-positive subsets. Repertoires with fewer than 30,000 or more than 120,000 public chains, plus five repertoires with anomalous nucleotide sharing, were excluded from co-occurrence clustering. This is the immuneACCESS table as TCRdb keeps it, with only in-frame sequences that have V and J called. A part of the clones is gone; compared with another copy, unresolved V genes explain less than half, and the rest is unexplained. V, J and clone size reflect that table, while D and trimming were determined from the DNA. Present in this sample are about 170,000 clones, 65% to 85% of which were seen just once. The ten top clones hold around 6.9% of the sample.

Details on this clone: No antigen is known for it. The input lacks base qualities; no much larger clone sits a single base away.

V sheds 7 bases and J sheds 1 base, leaving 9 bases between their ends. From the cysteine through the phenylalanine, the CDR3 covers 12 amino acids. The retained sequence is limited to the CDR3, 36 bases, with the frame set at the first base. The CDR1 and CDR2 encoded by the germline V gene are SQVTM and ANQGSEA. This TCR derives from a man aged 40-50 years in good health and CMV-seropositive. This receptor chain uses TRBV29-1 and TRBJ2-3, with the D gene too uncertain to name. The sample taken for sequencing was PBMCs. The CDR3 here reads CSARPGTDTQYF. The DNA sequence is as follows: TGCAGCGCCCGTCCAGGCACAGATACGCAGTATTTT.